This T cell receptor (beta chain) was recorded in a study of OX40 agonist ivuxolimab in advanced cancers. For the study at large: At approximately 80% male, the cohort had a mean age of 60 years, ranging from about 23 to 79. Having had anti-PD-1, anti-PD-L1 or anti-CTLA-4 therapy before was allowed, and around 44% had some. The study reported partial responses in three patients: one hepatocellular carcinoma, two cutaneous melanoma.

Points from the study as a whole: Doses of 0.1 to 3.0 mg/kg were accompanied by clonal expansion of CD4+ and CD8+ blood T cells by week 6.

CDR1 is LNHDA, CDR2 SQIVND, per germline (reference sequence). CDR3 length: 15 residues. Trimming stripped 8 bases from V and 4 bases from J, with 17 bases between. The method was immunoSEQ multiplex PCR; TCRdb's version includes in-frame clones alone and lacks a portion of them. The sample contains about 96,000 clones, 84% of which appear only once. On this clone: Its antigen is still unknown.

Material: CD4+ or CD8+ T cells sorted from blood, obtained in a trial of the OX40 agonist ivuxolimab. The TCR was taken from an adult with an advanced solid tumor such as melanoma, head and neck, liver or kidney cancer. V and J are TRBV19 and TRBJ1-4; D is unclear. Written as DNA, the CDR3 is TGTGCCAGTCGGATTCCGGGCGTTATTAATGAAAAACTGTTTTTT. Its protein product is CASRIPGVINEKLFF. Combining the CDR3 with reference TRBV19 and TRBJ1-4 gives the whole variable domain DGGITQSPKYLFRKEGQNVTLSCEQNLNHDAMYWYRQDPGQGLRLIYYSQIVNDFQKGDIAEGYSVSREKKESFPLTVTSAQKNPTAFYLCASRIPGVINEKLFFGSGTQLSVL.